The 18 T cell receptor beta chains reported below all come from one sample, sequenced in a study of vaccination and CD4 T cells after COVID-19. The treatment denotes: roughly nine-day PBMC culture with coronavirus spike peptide pools or control peptides (ViraFEST assay). Sequenced with the Oncomine TCR Beta short-read assay was DNA taken from cultured CD4+ T cells. A single record per CDR3 protein comes from TCRdb applying MiXCR to the PCR reads. The sample includes about 15,000 distinct CDR3 sequences, more than 35% seen only once; the top ten take 5.5% to 6.5%. The antigens for these receptors are not known. This specimen consisted of CD4+ T cells from blood, cultured in vitro, obtained before SARS-CoV-2 vaccination. The source of these receptors is a human donor who had recovered from COVID-19.

The rearrangement links TRBV5-1 to TRBJ1-2; no clear D gene. The CDR3 consists of 13 residues. The V and J ends lost 0 bases and 3 bases respectively, with 6 bases between them. Per germline, CDR1 SGHRS and CDR2 YFSETQ. CDR3 in amino acids: CASSLADYYGYTF. Here the CDR3 DNA reads TGCGCCAGCAGCTTGGCCGATTACTATGGCTACACCTTC.

This clonotype was seen more than once but under ten times. V gene TRBV4-2 combines with J gene TRBJ1-5; TRBD1 might be the D (5 bases). The CDR3 is 17 residues long. Germline V gene sequence: CDR1 LGHNA, CDR2 YNFKEQ. Trimming took 1 base from V and 0 from J, leaving 13 bases between them. The CDR3 nucleotides read TGTGCCAGCAGCCAAGGGGACCAAGGGGATAGCAATCAGCCCCAGCATTTT. Translation gives CASSQGDQGDSNQPQHF.

The rearrangement links TRBV6-2 or TRBV6-3 to TRBJ2-3, with 8 bases matching TRBD2. The CDR3 runs to 12 residues. The germline gives CDR1 MNHEY, CDR2 SVGEGT. The ends lost 6 bases at V and 7 bases at J; junction bases unmatched: 3. Here the CDR3 reads CASSLAGNTQYF. DNA for the CDR3: TGTGCCAGCAGCTTAGCGGGAAATACGCAGTATTTT.

In its sample, this clonotype was seen once. The genes are TRBV20-1 and TRBJ2-7, with 10 nucleotides matching TRBD2. V lost 4 bases and J lost 9; bases outside the gene matches: 9. CDR1 and CDR2 (germline): DFQATT, SNEGSKA (reference sequence). The CDR3 runs to 13 residues. For the CDR3, the DNA is TGCAGTGCTAACCAGCGGGGGGGCCTCGGGCAGTACTTC. Protein: CSANQRGGLGQYF.

This sequence joins TRBV6-5 and TRBJ1-4; D possibly corresponds to TRBD1 (6 bases). Per the germline V gene, CDR1 is MNHEY and CDR2 is SVGAGI. This CDR3 is 16 amino acids long. Trimming cost V 2 bases and J 8 bases, with 18 bases left between them. The chain's CDR3 is CASSYDWAGASEKLFF. The CDR3 DNA reads as TGTGCCAGCAGTTACGATTGGGCGGGGGCCTCAGAAAAACTGTTTTTT.

V gene TRBV7-3 combines with J gene TRBJ1-1; tentatively, D is TRBD1 (5 bases). Germline CDR1 and CDR2: SGHTA and FQGTGA. The length of the CDR3 is 16 residues. V lost 0 bases to trimming and J lost 5 bases, with 16 bases between them. The CDR3, as DNA: TGTGCCAGCAGCTTAACCCACGGACTGGGGGAAACTGAAGCTTTCTTT. This sequence encodes CASSLTHGLGETEAFF.

V gene TRBV7-9 combines with J gene TRBJ1-2; D not certain. Germline lookup yields CDR1 SEHNR and CDR2 FQNEAQ (reference sequence). CDR3 size: 15 residues. V shed 5 bases and J shed 5 bases, with 18 bases lying between them. The CDR3 sequence is CASSQEGSHSYGYTF. The DNA of the CDR3 is TGTGCCAGCAGCCAAGAAGGCAGCCACTCGTATGGCTACACCTTC.

The chain is built from TRBV28 and TRBJ1-2; a possible D gene is TRBD1 (5 bases). Trimming removed 6 bases at V and 1 base at J, with 12 bases between. The length of the CDR3 is 14 residues. Germline V CDR1 and CDR2: MDHEN, SYDVKM. The CDR3 nucleotides are TGTGCCAGCAGCGGAGGGGCGGGTAACTATGGCTACACCTTC. It encodes CASSGGAGNYGYTF.

The rearrangement uses TRBV12-3 or TRBV12-4 and TRBJ2-3; 7 bases map to TRBD1. This CDR3 comprises 18 residues. Losses at the gene ends were 6 bases for V and 0 bases for J; bases not matched to a gene: 15. The CDR3 loop is CASRRQGRGLSSTDTQYF. The DNA of the CDR3 is TGTGCCAGCAGAAGACAGGGTCGGGGCCTCTCTAGCACAGATACGCAGTATTTT.

This clonotype was found a few times. The chain recombines TRBV20-1 with TRBJ2-1; 12 positions match TRBD2. Trimming took 6 bases from V and 8 from J; bases not matched to a gene: 8. The CDR3 spans 14 residues. From germline, CDR1 is DFQATT and CDR2 SNEGSKA (reference sequence). CDR3 coding DNA: TGCAGTGCGAGACTAGCGGGAGATTTCGATGAGCAGTTCTTC. Translating it yields CSARLAGDFDEQFF.

The chain combines TRBV7-3 with TRBJ1-1; D gene ambiguous. The germline V and J ends were trimmed by 4 bases and 2 bases, with 8 bases remaining between them. Germline V lookup: CDR1 SGHTA, CDR2 FQGTGA. The CDR3 sequence is 13 residues long. CDR3 DNA sequence: TGTGCCAGCAGCTCAGACACTAACACTGAAGCTTTCTTT. Its translation: CASSSDTNTEAFF. Full variable domain (outside the CDR3, taken from reference TRBV7-3 and TRBJ1-1): GAGVSQTPSNKVTEKGKYVELRCDPISGHTALYWYRQSLGQGPEFLIYFQGTGAADDSGLPNDRFFAVRPEGSVSTLKIQRTERGDSAVYLCASSSDTNTEAFFGQGTRLTVV.

This clonotype has just a few counts. The CDR3 sequence is CASSLTENNQPQHF. In nucleotides, the CDR3 is TGTGCCAGCAGCTTAACAGAAAACAATCAGCCCCAGCATTTT. This chain uses TRBV5-5 with TRBJ1-5; D is unclear. The CDR3 runs to 14 residues. The V end was cut by 2 bases, the J end by 3 bases, with 9 bases between. Germline-derived CDR1 and CDR2 are SGHKS and YYEKEE (reference sequence). The whole variable domain, filled in from reference TRBV5-5 and TRBJ1-5, reads DAGVTQSPTHLIKTRGQQVTLRCSPISGHKSVSWYQQVLGQGPQFIFQYYEKEERGRGNFPDRFSARQFPNYSSELNVNALLLGDSALYLCASSLTENNQPQHFGDGTRLSIL.

The chain recombines TRBV19 with TRBJ1-5; 9 bases are shared with TRBD1. V lost 4 bases and J lost 0; bases outside the gene matches: 4. There are 16 residues in the CDR3. CDR1 and CDR2 (germline): LNHDA, SQIVND (reference sequence). CDR3 loop: CASSTTGGYSNQPQHF. CDR3 bases: TGTGCCAGTAGTACGACAGGGGGATATAGCAATCAGCCCCAGCATTTT.

The rearrangement uses TRBV14 and TRBJ1-2, with 11 bases that match TRBD1. CDR1 and CDR2 from the germline V gene are SGHDN and FVKESK. J was trimmed by 10 bases and V by 4 bases; bases with no gene match: 5. The CDR3 loop spans 13 amino acids. The CDR3 DNA reads as TGTGCCAGCAGCCCGGACAGGGGGCAACTCTACACCTTC. Translation gives CASSPDRGQLYTF.

The gene calls are TRBV7-2 and TRBJ2-5, with D unclear. This CDR3 has 15 residues. Germline V gene lookup returns CDR1 SGHTA and CDR2 FQGNSA. V was trimmed by 1 base and J by 1 base, leaving 10 bases between them. CDR3 nucleotide sequence: TGTGCCAGCAGCTTAGGCCTGGGAATCCAAGAGACCCAGTACTTC. This gives the protein CASSLGLGIQETQYF.

V is TRBV27 and J is TRBJ2-1; TRBD2 aligns across 10 bases. The CDR3 extends over 20 amino acids. CDR1 is MNHEY, CDR2 SMNVEV, per germline (reference sequence). V was clipped by 2 bases and J by 5 bases; unmatched bases: 18. CDR3 in DNA: TGTGCCAGCAGTTTAAGGTATTATCCCCGACTAGCGGGTGGGAACAATGAGCAGTTCTTC. Its protein product is CASSLRYYPRLAGGNNEQFF.

This clonotype was recorded a few times. V gene TRBV7-2 combines with J gene TRBJ1-2; tentative D call: TRBD1 (5 bases). Germline V gives CDR1 SGHTA, CDR2 FQGNSA. V lost 1 base to trimming and J lost 4 bases, with 13 bases between them. This CDR3 is built from 15 residues. The CDR3 bases are TGTGCCAGCAGCTTAGGAGGAGGGGCTGGCTATGGCTACACCTTC. Translation: CASSLGGGAGYGYTF.

The sample holds a few counts of this clonotype. This chain uses TRBV7-9 with TRBJ2-2, with 8 nucleotides matching TRBD1. The CDR3 is made up of 15 amino acids. Germline-derived CDR1 and CDR2 are SEHNR and FQNEAQ (reference sequence). V dropped 5 bases and J dropped 7; count of bases not matched to a gene: 9. Here the CDR3 reads CASSRRQGANGELFF. CDR3 bases: TGTGCCAGCAGCCGCCGTCAGGGGGCGAACGGGGAGCTGTTTTTT.